This is a list of T cell receptor beta chains from one sample in a study of glioma-infiltrating T cells. TCRdb reprocessed the multiplex PCR reads with MiXCR, giving one entry per CDR3 protein. The data contain approximately 20,000 distinct CDR3 sequences, about 22% of them singletons. Sequenced: glioma tissue, nonneoplastic brain tissue, or PBMCs (not recorded which). These receptors were obtained from a human donor with low-grade glioma or glioblastoma, undergoing nonglioma brain surgery, or in good health (not recorded which). CDR3s include the opening cysteine and the closing phenylalanine or tryptophan. The D gene is left open where the match is weak. Size tells how often a clone was seen (once, few, many) or the class of an expanded clone, and some rows leave it out.

d_gene	abundance	v_gene	j_gene	CDR3aa	CDR3nt
NA	NA	TRBV19	TRBJ2-1	CASTTGGQPYNEQFF	TGTGCCAGTACTACTGGGGGGCAGCCTTACAATGAGCAGTTCTTC
NA	many	TRBV20-1	TRBJ1-1	CSARAEQGYTEAFF	TGCAGTGCTAGAGCGGAGCAGGGCTACACTGAAGCTTTCTTT
TRBD2	many	TRBV10-2	TRBJ2-3	CASRMTSGGLLDTQYF	TGCGCCAGCAGAATGACTAGCGGGGGGCTTTTGGATACGCAGTATTTT
NA	NA	TRBV7-9	TRBJ2-5	CASSLAQVKSQETQYF	TGTGCCAGCAGCTTAGCGCAGGTTAAAAGTCAAGAGACCCAGTACTTC
NA	few	TRBV12-3/TRBV12-4	TRBJ1-1	CASRGKLMNTEAFF	TGTGCCAGCAGGGGGAAGCTCATGAACACTGAAGCTTTCTTT
NA	NA	TRBV4-3	TRBJ2-3	CASSQDGGTQYF	TGCGCCAGCAGCCAAGATGGCGGGACGCAGTATTTT
NA	NA	TRBV4-2	TRBJ2-1	CASSQDKFAYNEQFF	TGTGCCAGCAGCCAAGACAAGTTTGCATACAATGAGCAGTTCTTC
TRBD2	few	TRBV11-2	TRBJ2-1	CASSSRTSGGAEFF	TGTGCCAGCAGCTCCAGGACTAGCGGGGGGGCCGAGTTCTTC
NA	few	TRBV5-1	TRBJ1-1	CASSPNGRSLMNTEAFF	TGCGCCAGCAGCCCGAACGGGCGGTCCCTCATGAACACTGAAGCTTTCTTT
TRBD1	NA	TRBV7-2	TRBJ1-3	CASSLGTGVGNTIYF	TGTGCCAGCAGCTTAGGAACAGGGGTTGGAAACACCATATATTTT
TRBD2	many	TRBV27	TRBJ2-7	CASSFGLVGEQYF	TGTGCCAGCAGTTTTGGACTAGTTGGTGAGCAGTACTTC
NA	NA	TRBV7-9	TRBJ2-5	CASSFLGETQYF	TGTGCCAGCAGCTTCTTAGGGGAGACCCAGTACTTC
TRBD2	NA	TRBV11-2	TRBJ2-3	CASSEVAGRTDTQYF	TGTGCCAGCAGCGAGGTAGCGGGGCGCACAGATACGCAGTATTTT
TRBD1	many	TRBV19	TRBJ2-3	CASSMNRGLSDTQYF	TGTGCCAGTAGTATGAACAGGGGTTTATCAGATACGCAGTATTTT
TRBD1	medium-sized	TRBV27	TRBJ2-1	CASSLSGTGGEQFF	TGTGCCAGCAGTTTATCTGGGACAGGGGGCGAGCAGTTCTTC
NA	medium-sized	TRBV7-8	TRBJ2-3	CASSLAGVNTQYF	TGTGCCAGCAGCTTAGCTGGGGTCAATACGCAGTATTTT
NA	many	TRBV28	TRBJ2-5	CASSKSLGGPQETQYF	TGTGCCAGCAGCAAATCCCTTGGGGGACCCCAAGAGACCCAGTACTTC
NA	NA	TRBV4-3	TRBJ1-5	CASSQDRQNNQPQHF	TGCGCCAGCAGCCAAGACCGGCAGAACAATCAGCCCCAGCATTTT
NA	medium-sized	TRBV28	TRBJ2-7	CASFSGTQYEQYF	TGTGCCAGTTTCTCCGGGACACAATACGAGCAGTACTTC
TRBD2	NA	TRBV20-1	TRBJ2-7	CSAGAGGPREQYF	TGCAGTGCTGGGGCGGGAGGGCCTAGGGAGCAGTACTTC
NA	NA	TRBV12-3/TRBV12-4	TRBJ1-5	CASSETSDQPQHF	TGTGCCAGCAGTGAAACTTCGGATCAGCCCCAGCATTTT
NA	few	TRBV11-2	TRBJ1-5	CASSLDLRQPQHF	TGTGCCAGCAGCTTAGATCTCCGGCAGCCCCAGCATTTT
TRBD1	many	TRBV15	TRBJ1-2	CATSRDGGGTGYGYTF	TGTGCCACCAGCAGAGACGGAGGTGGGACAGGCTATGGCTACACCTTC
NA	many	TRBV6-6	TRBJ2-2	CASSYSNGELFF	TGTGCCAGCAGTTACTCCAACGGGGAGCTGTTTTTT
TRBD1	few	TRBV7-2	TRBJ1-5	CASSMTGGNQPQHF	TGTGCCAGCAGCATGACAGGGGGCAATCAGCCCCAGCATTTT
NA	NA	TRBV19	TRBJ2-2	CASSIGTRFTGELFF	TGTGCCAGTAGTATAGGAACCAGGTTCACCGGGGAGCTGTTTTTT
TRBD1	NA	TRBV7-8	TRBJ1-5	CASSSHRGPSNQPQHF	TGTGCCAGCAGCTCCCACAGGGGACCTAGCAATCAGCCCCAGCATTTT
TRBD1	once	TRBV12-3/TRBV12-4	TRBJ1-3	CASSLAGQGGYTIYF	TGTGCCAGCAGTTTAGCCGGACAGGGTGGGTACACCATATATTTT
TRBD2	many	TRBV6-2/TRBV6-3	TRBJ2-1	CATGLADNEQFF	TGTGCCACGGGACTAGCGGACAATGAGCAGTTCTTC
NA	few	TRBV7-9	TRBJ1-1	CARVATGNTEAFF	TGTGCCCGCGTCGCGACGGGGAACACTGAAGCTTTCTTT
TRBD1	NA	TRBV6-6	TRBJ2-1	CASSYPGQGIQRIDQFF	TGTGCCAGCAGTTACCCCGGACAGGGAATTCAACGTATCGATCAGTTCTTC
NA	many	TRBV20-1	TRBJ2-7	CSARMMTRYEQYF	TGCAGTGCTAGGATGATGACGCGCTACGAGCAGTACTTC
NA	many	TRBV7-6	TRBJ1-5	CASSPFSGGTNQPQHF	TGTGCCAGCAGCCCCTTTTCGGGGGGGACAAATCAGCCCCAGCATTTT
TRBD1	few	TRBV6-2/TRBV6-3	TRBJ1-2	CASSYSTWTGRGYTF	TGTGCCAGCAGTTACTCGACATGGACAGGACGAGGCTACACCTTC
NA	many	TRBV7-2	TRBJ2-3	CASSLGARPTDTQYF	TGTGCCAGCAGCTTAGGGGCTAGACCGACAGATACGCAGTATTTT
NA	medium-sized	TRBV6-1	TRBJ1-4	CASSSIGKLFF	TGTGCCAGCAGTTCGATCGGAAAACTGTTTTTT
NA	NA	TRBV6-1	TRBJ2-3	CASSCTDTQYF	TGTGCCAGCAGCTGCACGGATACGCAGTATTTT
NA	many	TRBV6-1	TRBJ1-2	CASSPIGGGYTF	TGTGCCAGCAGTCCTATTGGGGGTGGCTACACCTTC
TRBD1	NA	TRBV7-8	TRBJ1-5	CASSLKGAWSNQPQHF	TGTGCCAGCAGCTTAAAGGGGGCGTGGAGCAATCAGCCCCAGCATTTT
NA	few	TRBV4-2	TRBJ2-7	CASSNGGLDDEQYF	TGTGCCAGCAGTAATGGGGGACTCGATGACGAGCAGTACTTC
NA	NA	TRBV18	TRBJ1-5	CASSPTTGGNQPQHF	TGTGCCAGCTCACCCACCACCGGAGGCAATCAGCCCCAGCATTTT